Sequencing of this T cell receptor (beta chain) was carried out in a study of cytomegalovirus exposure and HLA in healthy donors. Study overall: Early released data had about 80 million unique TCRs, all coming from HLA-typed donors.

This CDR3 is built from 15 residues. Germline V gene data show CDR1 as GTSNPN and CDR2 as SVGIG (reference sequence). V lost 0 bases and J 4 bases, leaving 15 bases between the germline ends. As for the donors, each was a healthy bone marrow donor. At collection, donors were nominally healthy, but unrecorded immune exposures were probable. The PCR contained 60 Vbeta and 13 Jbeta primers. Authors' analysis steps: In a later analysis, 79 million or so unique TCR beta chains included roughly 11 million shared by two or more donors. Produced via immunoSEQ multiplex PCR; TCRdb's table is partial and in-frame only. The DNA was the basis for D and trimming; V, J and clone size are from that table. Here the sample spans roughly 170,000 clones, around four fifths being singletons. In its sample, this clone was seen once.

Sequencing was performed on PBMCs. The chain carries TRBV30 and TRBJ1-2; maybe TRBD1 (5 bases). The receptor was isolated from a man aged 30 to 39 in good health and CMV-seronegative. In nucleotides, the CDR3 is TGTGCCTGGAGTGTACGAAGGGGATTAGTCTATGGCTACACCTTC. Amino acid sequence: CAWSVRRGLVYGYTF.